These 7 T cell receptor beta chains share one sample of origin, sequenced in a study of T cell responses to AZD1222 COVID-19 vaccine. The protocol was immunoSEQ multiplex PCR, while the TCRdb copy is restricted to in-frame clones and leaves out a portion. The sample records 150,000 or so clones, about 87% being singletons. The sequences come from peripheral blood, collected on day 0 of AZD1222 vaccination. Every receptor here comes from an adult in good health.

The CDR3 reads CASSLSDLNTEAFF. The CDR3 DNA sequence: TGCGCCAGCAGCCTCTCAGATCTGAACACTGAAGCTTTCTTT. The gene calls are TRBV4-3 and TRBJ1-1; D ambiguous. Trimming stripped 4 bases from V and 0 bases from J, with 9 bases between. Germline V lookup: CDR1 LGHNA, CDR2 YSLEER. CDR3 length equals 14 residues.

This clone was found once. The chain couples TRBV3-1 (or the pseudogene TRBV3-2) to TRBJ2-7; D may be TRBD2 (6 bases). V was cut by 4 bases and J by 1 base, with 11 bases left in between. Germline V gene data show CDR1 as LGHDT and CDR2 as YNNKEL (reference sequence). The CDR3 is 14 amino acids. The CDR3 nucleotides read TGTGCCAGCAGCCCGCCAGGACTATCCTACGAGCAGTACTTC. The encoded protein is CASSPPGLSYEQYF.

This chain connects TRBV11-1 to TRBJ2-7, with D possibly being TRBD2 (6 bases). Trimming took off 3 bases at V and 4 bases at J, with 7 bases between the two ends. The CDR3 contains 12 residues. Germline CDR1 SGHAT, CDR2 FQDESV (reference sequence). The CDR3 bases are TGTGCCAGCAGCTTTGGGGGGTACGAGCAGTACTTC. This encodes CASSFGGYEQYF.

This chain joins TRBV2 and TRBJ1-2; 8 nucleotides align to TRBD1. Per the germline V gene, CDR1 is SNHLY and CDR2 is FYNNEI. The CDR3 length is 14 residues. Unmatched junction bases numbered 10, after V lost 6 bases and J lost 7 bases. The chain's CDR3 is CASSAGQGEAGYTF. DNA of the CDR3: TGTGCCAGCAGCGCCGGACAGGGTGAGGCTGGCTACACCTTC.

This chain joins TRBV7-2 and TRBJ1-3, with D unresolved. This CDR3 spans 16 amino acids. Trimming took off 3 bases at V and 4 bases at J, with 16 bases between the two ends. The germline V gene encodes CDR1 SGHTA and CDR2 FQGNSA. CDR3 bases: TGTGCCAGCAGCTTTATCGGTGTCACGACGGGAAACACCATATATTTT. This codes for CASSFIGVTTGNTIYF.

The chain recombines TRBV3-1 (or the pseudogene TRBV3-2) with TRBJ1-1; tentative D call: TRBD1 (5 bases). Trimming pared 0 bases from V and 0 bases from J, leaving 11 bases between. The CDR3 contains 16 residues. Germline CDR1 LGHDT, CDR2 YNNKEL (reference sequence). The CDR3 DNA follows: TGTGCCAGCAGCCAAGATCCTGGGGGTATGAACACTGAAGCTTTCTTT. Translating it yields CASSQDPGGMNTEAFF.

In its sample, this clone was seen a few times. The chain employs TRBV7-3 and TRBJ1-2, with a possible D match to TRBD1 (5 bases). V was clipped by 7 bases and J by 4 bases, with 16 bases between them. Per the germline V gene, CDR1 is SGHTA and CDR2 is FQGTGA. The CDR3 has 14 residues. Here the CDR3 DNA reads TGTGCCAGCACCCCCGGGGGGAAGAGCTATGGCTACACCTTC. Translation: CASTPGGKSYGYTF.